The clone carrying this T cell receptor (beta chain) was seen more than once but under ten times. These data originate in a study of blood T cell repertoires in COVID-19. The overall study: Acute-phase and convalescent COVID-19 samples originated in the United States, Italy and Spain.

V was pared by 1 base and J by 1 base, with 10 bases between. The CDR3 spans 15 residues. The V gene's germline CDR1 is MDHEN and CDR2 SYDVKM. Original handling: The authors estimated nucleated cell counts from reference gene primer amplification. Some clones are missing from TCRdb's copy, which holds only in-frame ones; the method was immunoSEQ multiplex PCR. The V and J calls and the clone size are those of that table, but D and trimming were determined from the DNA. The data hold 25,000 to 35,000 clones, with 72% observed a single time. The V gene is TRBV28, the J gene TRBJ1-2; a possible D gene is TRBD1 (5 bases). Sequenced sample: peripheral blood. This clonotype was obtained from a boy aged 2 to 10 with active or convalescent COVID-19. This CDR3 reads CASSLSAQGNYGYTF. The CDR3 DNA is TGTGCCAGCAGTTTATCCGCCCAGGGTAACTATGGCTACACCTTC.